One and the same sample provided the 21 T cell receptor beta chains below, sequenced in a study of T cells after yellow fever vaccination. TCRdb analysed the 5' RACE reads with MiXCR anew, one entry per CDR3 protein. Of 150,000 to 200,000 distinct CDR3 sequences detected, approximately 6.2% appear once; the ten largest clones hold just under 3%. Source: CD4+ T cells sorted from PBMCs, taken on the day of the first yellow fever vaccination. The receptors here all came from a man aged 18-30 years who received the YFV17D yellow fever vaccine.

The chain has TRBV7-8 and TRBJ2-1; D may correspond to TRBD1 or TRBD2 (5 bases each). Germline CDR1 and CDR2: SGHVS and FQNEAQ. The length of the CDR3 is 14 residues. Trimming removed 5 bases at V and 8 bases at J, with 16 bases between. In nucleotides, the CDR3 is TGTGCCAGCAGCCCGGTTTATGGGGGAGATGAGCAGTTCTTC. Protein: CASSPVYGGDEQFF.

This clonotype was observed a handful of times. The V call is TRBV7-9, the J call TRBJ1-3; no reliable D call. The length of the CDR3 is 14 residues. With 4 bases removed from V and 2 bases from J, the gap between germline ends came to 9 bases. CDR1 and CDR2 (germline): SEHNR, FQNEAQ (reference sequence). The CDR3: CASSSPEAGNTIYF. For the CDR3, the DNA is TGTGCCAGCAGCTCACCGGAGGCTGGAAACACCATATATTTT.

This clonotype was seen ten or more times. The V and J genes are TRBV7-2 and TRBJ1-1; the D is unclear. This CDR3 contains 11 residues. Germline V gives CDR1 SGHTA, CDR2 FQGNSA. V gave up 5 bases and J gave up 10 bases, with 11 bases separating them. The CDR3 region has the DNA TGTGCCAGCAGCCTACTACGGGTAGCTTTCTTT. It yields the protein CASSLLRVAFF.

V and J are TRBV20-1 and TRBJ1-1; 7 positions match TRBD1. Per the germline V gene, CDR1 is DFQATT and CDR2 is SNEGSKA (reference sequence). The CDR3 totals 12 residues. Unmatched junction bases numbered 11, after V lost 7 bases and J lost 9 bases. The CDR3 DNA follows: TGCAGTGTCTTGACAGGGAGAGGACAAGCTTTCTTT. It codes for CSVLTGRGQAFF.

This clonotype was picked up a small number of times. This rearrangement joins TRBV5-6 to TRBJ1-5; tentative D call: TRBD1 (6 bases). From germline, CDR1 is SGHDT and CDR2 YYEEEE. Trimming cost V 2 bases and J 0 bases, with 12 bases left between them. CDR3 size: 16 residues. CDR3 coding DNA: TGTGCCAGCAGCTTAGGACAGCCCTATAGCAATCAGCCCCAGCATTTT. Protein: CASSLGQPYSNQPQHF.

This clonotype was observed a handful of times. The CDR3 nucleotides are TGTGCCAGCGTCGGGGCGAACACCGGGGAGCTGTTTTTT. This sequence encodes CASVGANTGELFF. V gene TRBV6-1 combines with J gene TRBJ2-2; possibly TRBD2 for D (5 bases). This CDR3 is 13 amino acids long. The ends were cut back, 8 bases at V and 0 bases at J, with 7 bases in the middle. The germline CDR1 and CDR2 sequences are MNHNS and SASEGT.

The genes are TRBV18 and TRBJ1-2, with TRBD1 identical over 7 bases. Trimming cost V 0 bases and J 2 bases; bases outside gene matches: 3. Germline V gene lookup returns CDR1 KGHSH and CDR2 LQKENI. The CDR3 has 15 amino acids. In DNA form, the CDR3 reads TGTGCCAGCTCACCACCTGGACAGGAGAACTATGGCTACACCTTC. Protein sequence: CASSPPGQENYGYTF.

The chain carries TRBV5-1 and TRBJ1-5; a possible D gene is TRBD1 (5 bases). This CDR3 comprises 14 residues. Deletions cut 4 bases from V and 4 bases from J, with 12 bases between. Germline V gene lookup returns CDR1 SGHRS and CDR2 YFSETQ. This CDR3 reads CASSPGTFNQPQHF. The CDR3 DNA sequence: TGCGCCAGCAGCCCTGGGACTTTTAATCAGCCCCAGCATTTT.

This clonotype has only a few counts. The J gene is TRBJ1-1, the V gene TRBV6-2 or TRBV6-3, with D maybe TRBD1 (5 bases). This CDR3 contains 14 residues. The germline V gene has CDR1 MNHEY and CDR2 SVGEGT. With 6 bases removed from V and 0 bases from J, the gap between germline ends came to 11 bases. CDR3 DNA: TGTGCCAGCAGCCATGAGGGGTTGAACACTGAAGCTTTCTTT. This sequence encodes CASSHEGLNTEAFF.

Only a few counts were recorded for this clonotype. The V and J genes are TRBV6-2 or TRBV6-3 and TRBJ2-1; 7 bases match TRBD2. Per germline, CDR1 MNHEY and CDR2 SVGEGT. Trimming took 7 bases from V and 6 from J; bases not matched to a gene: 15. This CDR3 has 16 amino acids. The CDR3 DNA is TGTGCCAGCAAAGGAGCCCGGGGGGACCGCGTCAATGAGCAGTTCTTC. Protein: CASKGARGDRVNEQFF.

As regards this clonotype: This may come from a read error, since a much larger clone is one base off. This chain joins TRBV12-3 or TRBV12-4 and TRBJ1-2; 9 positions match TRBD1. CDR3 length equals 17 residues. CDR3 DNA sequence: TGTGCCTGCAGTTTGGGGTTTTCGGACAGGGGAGGGCATGGCTACACCTTC. Encoded protein: CACSLGFSDRGGHGYTF.

This clonotype was observed at least ten times. J is TRBJ1-1 and V is TRBV12-3 or TRBV12-4, with a weak D call TRBD1 (6 bases). V lost 10 bases and J lost 3, with 18 bases in between. This CDR3 contains 14 residues. CDR3 nucleotide sequence: TGTGCCACCAGGCAGGGGAGGGGAGACACTGAAGCTTTCTTT. Its translation: CATRQGRGDTEAFF.

V and J are TRBV5-1 and TRBJ2-1, with 7 bases fitting TRBD2. Germline CDR1 reads SGHRS; CDR2 reads YFSETQ. CDR3 length: 14 residues. V was pared by 4 bases and J by 4 bases, with 5 bases of the junction left unmatched. This CDR3 reads CASSRRGEYNEQFF. CDR3 in DNA: TGCGCCAGCAGCCGACGGGGGGAGTACAATGAGCAGTTCTTC.

This clonotype was found a few times. The gene calls are TRBV6-2 or TRBV6-3 and TRBJ2-7, with D possibly matching TRBD1 (5 bases). Germline V lookup: CDR1 MNHEY, CDR2 SVGEGT. V gave up 8 bases and J gave up 12 bases, with 23 bases separating them. The CDR3 consists of 13 residues. DNA for the CDR3: TGTGCCAGCGGGGCTACAGGAGCCCCAAGGGGGTACTTC. The encoded protein is CASGATGAPRGYF.

This clonotype has ten or more counts. The chain joins TRBV4-3 to TRBJ2-5; 8 bases match TRBD2. The length of the CDR3 is 16 residues. After removal of 3 bases from V and 4 bases from J, the junction contained 10 bases not matched to a gene. Per the germline V gene, CDR1 is LGHNA and CDR2 is YSLEER. The CDR3 loop is CASSHTGTSGRETQYF. DNA for the CDR3: TGCGCCAGCAGCCACACCGGGACTAGTGGGCGAGAGACCCAGTACTTC.

This clonotype came up a few times. This chain links TRBV6-2 or TRBV6-3 with TRBJ2-1; TRBD1 aligns across 8 bases. Germline V gene data show CDR1 as MNHEY and CDR2 as SVGEGT. V shed 8 bases, J shed 7 bases, and the junction held 10 bases outside the gene matches. The CDR3 is made up of 14 amino acids. CDR3 DNA sequence: TGTGCCAGCTGGGGGGCAGGGGGCAATAATGAGCAGTTCTTC. It encodes CASWGAGGNNEQFF.

The chain joins TRBV20-1 to TRBJ1-5; 7 nucleotides agree with TRBD1. Germline V gives CDR1 DFQATT, CDR2 SNEGSKA (reference sequence). Trimming removed 3 bases from V and 1 base from J; junction bases left unmatched: 3. The CDR3 is 14 residues long. In DNA form, the CDR3 reads TGCAGTGCTAGGGCAGGGGGGAGCAATCAGCCCCAGCATTTT. This gives the protein CSARAGGSNQPQHF.

V and J are TRBV15 and TRBJ2-1; D is unresolved. V was shortened by 1 base and J by 0 bases, with 7 bases between the two germline ends. Looked up from germline, CDR1 is LNHNV and CDR2 is YYDKDF (reference sequence). This CDR3 region has 15 residues. The CDR3 DNA reads as TGTGCCACCAGCAGAGCACAGAGCTCCTACAATGAGCAGTTCTTC. Translation gives CATSRAQSSYNEQFF.

This clonotype was seen repeatedly, ten times or more. V and J are TRBV4-3 and TRBJ2-2; TRBD2 matches 7 bases. V lost 0 bases and J lost 1; bases outside the gene matches: 8. The germline CDR1 and CDR2 sequences are LGHNA and YSLEER. The CDR3 has 18 residues. CDR3 DNA: TGCGCCAGCAGCCAAGATGGTGGAGTAGCGGGGAACACCGGGGAGCTGTTTTTT. This encodes CASSQDGGVAGNTGELFF.

This clonotype was picked up many times. J is TRBJ1-4 and V is TRBV6-1, with 7 bases lining up with TRBD1. The CDR3 extends over 16 amino acids. The germline CDR1 and CDR2 sequences are MNHNS and SASEGT. The V and J ends lost 4 bases and 11 bases, in that order; junction bases with no gene match: 16. The DNA of the CDR3 is TGTGCCAGCAGTGTTTCGCGCTCACTCGACAGGGTCAAACTGTTTTTT. Translating it yields CASSVSRSLDRVKLFF.

This rearrangement joins TRBV20-1 to TRBJ2-1, with 14 bases fitting TRBD2. Trimming cost V 0 bases and J 11 bases; bases outside gene matches: 9. This CDR3 contains 16 residues. Germline CDR1 and CDR2: DFQATT and SNEGSKA (reference sequence). CDR3 coding DNA: TGCAGTGCTAGAGATGTTGCGACTAGCGGGGGGGCGAAGCAGTTCTTC. Its protein is CSARDVATSGGAKQFF.